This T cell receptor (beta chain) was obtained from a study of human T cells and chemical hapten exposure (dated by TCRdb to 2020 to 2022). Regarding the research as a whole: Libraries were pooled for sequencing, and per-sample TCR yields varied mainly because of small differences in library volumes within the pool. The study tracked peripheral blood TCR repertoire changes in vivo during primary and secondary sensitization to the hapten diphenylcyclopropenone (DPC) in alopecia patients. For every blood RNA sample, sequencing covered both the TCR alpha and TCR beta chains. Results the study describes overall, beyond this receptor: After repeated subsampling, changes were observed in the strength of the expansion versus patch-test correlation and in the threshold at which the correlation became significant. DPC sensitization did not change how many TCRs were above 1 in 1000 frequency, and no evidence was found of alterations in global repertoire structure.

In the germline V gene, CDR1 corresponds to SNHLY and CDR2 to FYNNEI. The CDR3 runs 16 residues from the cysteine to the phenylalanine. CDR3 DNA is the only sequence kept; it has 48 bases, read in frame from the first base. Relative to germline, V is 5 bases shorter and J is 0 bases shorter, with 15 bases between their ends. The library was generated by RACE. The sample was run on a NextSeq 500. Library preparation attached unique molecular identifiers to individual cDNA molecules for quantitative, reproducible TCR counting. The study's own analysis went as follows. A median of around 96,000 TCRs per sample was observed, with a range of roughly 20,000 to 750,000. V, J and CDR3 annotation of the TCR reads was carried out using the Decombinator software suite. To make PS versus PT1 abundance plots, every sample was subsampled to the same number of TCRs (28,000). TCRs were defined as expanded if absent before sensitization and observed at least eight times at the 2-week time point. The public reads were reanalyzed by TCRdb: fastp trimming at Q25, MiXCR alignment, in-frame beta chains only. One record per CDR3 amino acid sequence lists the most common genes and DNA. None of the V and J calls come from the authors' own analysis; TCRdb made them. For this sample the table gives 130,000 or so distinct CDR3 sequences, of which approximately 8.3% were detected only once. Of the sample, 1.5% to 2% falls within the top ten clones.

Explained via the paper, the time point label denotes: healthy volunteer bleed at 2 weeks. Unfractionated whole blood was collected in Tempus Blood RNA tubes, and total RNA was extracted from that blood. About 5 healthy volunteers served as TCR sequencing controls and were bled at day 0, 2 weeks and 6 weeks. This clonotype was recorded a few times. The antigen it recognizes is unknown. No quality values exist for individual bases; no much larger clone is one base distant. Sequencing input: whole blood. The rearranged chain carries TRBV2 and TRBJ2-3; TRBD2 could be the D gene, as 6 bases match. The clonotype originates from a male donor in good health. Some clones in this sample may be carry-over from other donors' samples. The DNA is TGTGCCAGCAGTCATGCTGAGGCGGGGAGCACAGATACGCAGTATTTT. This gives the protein CASSHAEAGSTDTQYF.